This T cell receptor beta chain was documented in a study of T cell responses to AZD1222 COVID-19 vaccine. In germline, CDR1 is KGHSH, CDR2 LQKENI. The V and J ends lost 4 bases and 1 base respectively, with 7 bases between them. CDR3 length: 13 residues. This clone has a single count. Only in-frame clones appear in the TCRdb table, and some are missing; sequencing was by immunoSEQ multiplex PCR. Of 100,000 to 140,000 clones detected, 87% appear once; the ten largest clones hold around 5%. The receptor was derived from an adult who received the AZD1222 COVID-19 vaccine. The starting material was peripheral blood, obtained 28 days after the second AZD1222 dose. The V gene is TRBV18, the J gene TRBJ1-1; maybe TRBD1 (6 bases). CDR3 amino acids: CASSRDKNTEAFF. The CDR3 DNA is TGTGCCAGCTCACGGGACAAGAACACTGAAGCTTTCTTT.